The sequence of this T cell receptor beta chain was determined in a study of cytomegalovirus exposure and HLA in healthy donors. The protocol was immunoSEQ multiplex PCR, while the TCRdb copy is restricted to in-frame clones and leaves out a portion. The sample carries around 230,000 clones, more than 75% recorded once. The V gene end was trimmed by 7 bases and the J gene end by 9 bases; junction bases not matched to a gene: 7. The CDR3 is 13 residues long. Germline CDR1 reads SNHLY; CDR2 reads FYNNEI. V gene TRBV2 combines with J gene TRBJ2-1; 9 bases are a match to TRBD2. Sequenced input: PBMCs. The clonotype originates from a woman aged 25 to 39 in good health and CMV-seropositive. CDR3 nucleotide sequence: TGTGCCAGCATCGCTAGCGGGGAGGGTGAGCAGTTCTTC. Amino acid sequence: CASIASGEGEQFF.